Below are 31 T cell receptor beta chains sequenced from a single sample in a study of cytomegalovirus exposure and HLA in healthy donors. PCR used 60 Vbeta primers and 13 Jbeta primers. Profiled with immunoSEQ multiplex PCR; TCRdb holds only in-frame clones, not every one. The profile shows over 150,000 clones, about 80% of them singletons. Sample: PBMCs. The source of these receptors is a woman in her fifties or sixties in good health and CMV-seropositive.

This chain uses TRBV5-5 with TRBJ1-2; D is uncertain. Looked up from germline, CDR1 is SGHKS and CDR2 is YYEKEE (reference sequence). CDR3 length equals 13 residues. Trimming removed 4 bases at V and 2 bases at J, with 9 bases between. This chain's CDR3 is CASSPSSNYGYTF. In nucleotides, the CDR3 is TGTGCCAGCAGCCCATCTAGCAACTATGGCTACACCTTC. Based on the CDR3 plus reference TRBV5-5 and TRBJ1-2, the full variable domain is DAGVTQSPTHLIKTRGQQVTLRCSPISGHKSVSWYQQVLGQGPQFIFQYYEKEERGRGNFPDRFSARQFPNYSSELNVNALLLGDSALYLCASSPSSNYGYTFGSGTRLTVV.

The gene calls are TRBV5-1 and TRBJ2-5; 9 nucleotides agree with TRBD2. The CDR3 is 14 amino acids. Germline CDR1 is SGHRS and CDR2 is YFSETQ. Trimming took 4 bases from V and 3 from J; bases not matched to a gene: 4. The CDR3 reads CASSPVAGEETQYF. The CDR3 coding sequence is TGCGCCAGCAGCCCGGTAGCGGGAGAAGAGACCCAGTACTTC.

The rearrangement uses TRBV7-8 and TRBJ1-1; a weak D match, TRBD1 (6 bases). Germline V gene sequence: CDR1 SGHVS, CDR2 FQNEAQ. Trimming removed 5 bases from V and 0 bases from J, with 13 bases in between. The CDR3 runs to 15 residues. As DNA, the CDR3 is TGTGCCAGCAGCCCCCAACAGGGTATGAACACTGAAGCTTTCTTT. This codes for CASSPQQGMNTEAFF.

The rearrangement uses TRBV6-1 and TRBJ2-1; 7 nucleotides agree with TRBD2. This CDR3 is 16 amino acids long. Germline lookup yields CDR1 MNHNS and CDR2 SASEGT. Trimming cost V 4 bases and J 4 bases; bases outside gene matches: 10. The CDR3 nucleotides read TGTGCCAGCAGTGCCTTATCGTGGGGGGGTTACAATGAGCAGTTCTTC. This gives the protein CASSALSWGGYNEQFF.

The J gene is TRBJ1-1, the V gene TRBV6-1, with 9 positions matching TRBD1. This CDR3 is 13 amino acids long. Per the germline V gene, CDR1 is MNHNS and CDR2 is SASEGT. After removal of 7 bases from V and 5 bases from J, the junction contained 5 bases not matched to a gene. CDR3 DNA sequence: TGTGCCAGCACCGGACAGGGGAAAACTGAAGCTTTCTTT. Protein product: CASTGQGKTEAFF.

The gene calls are TRBV18 and TRBJ1-3; 8 positions match TRBD1. The trim removed 4 bases at V and 2 bases at J, leaving 7 bases unmatched. CDR1 and CDR2 from the germline V gene are KGHSH and LQKENI. The CDR3 has 16 residues. The CDR3 DNA reads TGTGCCAGCTCACTCGGACAGGGAACTACTGGAAACACCATATATTTT. This translates into CASSLGQGTTGNTIYF.

Comments on this clone: The junction and the germline gene differ at one end; a read error may be behind it. The rearrangement uses TRBV4-3 and TRBJ1-2; D may be TRBD1 (5 bases). There are 16 residues in the CDR3. The germline V gene encodes CDR1 LGHNA and CDR2 YSLEER. CDR3 coding DNA: TGCGCCAGCAGCCAAGATATAACGCGACAGATCTATCGCTACACCTTC. As protein: CASSQDITRQIYRYTF.

The chain employs TRBV6-5 and TRBJ2-3, with 8 bases aligning to TRBD2. V gave up 3 bases and J gave up 6 bases; unmatched junction bases: 11. Germline loops: CDR1 MNHEY, CDR2 SVGAGI. This CDR3 has 16 amino acids. CDR3 nucleotides: TGTGCCAGCAGTTATTCCCCGGGAGGGCCATTGGATACGCAGTATTTT. Protein sequence: CASSYSPGGPLDTQYF.

The chain joins TRBV30 to TRBJ1-2; possible D gene TRBD1, 6 bases. CDR1 GTSNPN and CDR2 SVGIG come from the germline V gene (reference sequence). The CDR3 extends over 13 amino acids. The V gene lost 3 bases and the J gene lost 5 bases, with 13 bases spanning the gap. CDR3 nucleotides: TGTGCCTGGAGGCTTTCAGGGGAATATGGCTACACCTTC. Residues: CAWRLSGEYGYTF.

This clone was found a few times. This sequence joins TRBV28 and TRBJ1-3, with D possibly TRBD1 on 6 matching bases. Germline V gene lookup returns CDR1 MDHEN and CDR2 SYDVKM. V was trimmed by 6 bases and J by 4 bases, leaving 16 bases between them. This CDR3 contains 15 residues. The CDR3 loop is CASSSDGGSGNTIYF. CDR3 nucleotide sequence: TGTGCCAGCAGCTCGGATGGGGGCTCGGGAAACACCATATATTTT.

This chain joins TRBV2 and TRBJ1-2; the D gene is possibly TRBD1 (5 bases). V lost 1 base to trimming and J lost 8 bases, with 8 bases between them. The CDR3 length is 12 residues. Germline assignment: CDR1 SNHLY and CDR2 FYNNEI. The CDR3 sequence: CASSEEGYGYTF. CDR3 DNA sequence: TGTGCCAGCAGTGAAGAGGGGTACGGCTACACCTTC.

Here the CDR3 DNA reads TGTGCCAGCAGCAAAACAGGGTCCAATCAGCCCCAGCATTTT. Its translation: CASSKTGSNQPQHF. The chain couples TRBV9 to TRBJ1-5, with D possibly TRBD1 on 6 matching bases. The CDR3 loop spans 14 amino acids. The germline CDR1 and CDR2 sequences are SGDLS and YYNGEE. The V and J ends lost 4 bases and 3 bases respectively, with 11 bases between them.

This rearrangement joins TRBV5-1 to TRBJ1-5, with a weak D call TRBD1 (6 bases). The CDR3 consists of 15 residues. Deletions cut 1 base from V and 1 base from J, with 9 bases between. CDR1 is SGHRS, CDR2 YFSETQ, per germline. The CDR3 sequence: CASSLSGDSNQPQHF. Here the CDR3 DNA reads TGCGCCAGCAGCTTGTCAGGGGACAGCAATCAGCCCCAGCATTTT. Complete variable domain (other parts from reference TRBV5-1 and TRBJ1-5): KAGVTQTPRYLIKTRGQQVTLSCSPISGHRSVSWYQQTPGQGLQFLFEYFSETQRNKGNFPGRFSGRQFSNSRSEMNVSTLELGDSALYLCASSLSGDSNQPQHFGDGTRLSIL.

V and J are TRBV5-6 and TRBJ1-2; 11 bases map to TRBD1. Trimming took 4 bases from V and 8 from J; bases not matched to a gene: 7. Germline assignment: CDR1 SGHDT and CDR2 YYEEEE. The CDR3 covers 14 residues. The DNA for the CDR3 is TGTGCCAGCAGCCCCAGGACAGGGGGCAGCGGCTACACCTTC. Residues: CASSPRTGGSGYTF.

CDR3 bases: TGTGCCAGCAGTGCCCCGGGACAGGTGAGGGGTGGCTACACCTTC. Its protein is CASSAPGQVRGGYTF. The chain couples TRBV28 to TRBJ1-2, with TRBD1 matching 8 bases. The CDR3 contains 15 residues. V was pared by 5 bases and J by 7 bases, with 12 bases of the junction left unmatched. Germline CDR1 is MDHEN and CDR2 is SYDVKM.

The chain combines TRBV14 with TRBJ1-2; D not certain. This CDR3 has 12 residues. Per the germline V gene, CDR1 is SGHDN and CDR2 is FVKESK. Trimming took 1 base from V and 7 from J, leaving 7 bases between them. The CDR3 loop reads CASSQAGGGYTF. In DNA, the CDR3 is TGTGCCAGCAGCCAAGCCGGCGGTGGCTACACCTTC.

This clone was counted once. V usage is TRBV21-1 and J usage is TRBJ2-2; the tabulated D call, TRBD1, remains unverified against the DNA. TRBV21-1 is flagged as a pseudogene. CDR3 length equals 14 residues. The CDR3 spells CASSKYSRTTVQFF. Here the CDR3 DNA reads TGTGCCAGCAGCAAATACAGCAGGACAACGGTGCAGTTTTTT.

The rearrangement uses TRBV7-3 and TRBJ2-1, with 7 bases aligning to TRBD2. Germline-derived CDR1 and CDR2 are SGHTA and FQGTGA. The CDR3 sequence is 16 residues long. Unmatched junction bases numbered 8, after V lost 0 bases and J lost 6 bases. CDR3: CASSLTTGRSANEQFF. The DNA for the CDR3 is TGTGCCAGCAGCTTAACCACCGGGAGGTCGGCCAATGAGCAGTTCTTC.

This clone was found once. The chain uses TRBV10-3 and TRBJ2-1; 7 bases agree with TRBD2. Germline V CDR1 and CDR2: ENHRY, SYGVKD. The CDR3 runs 18 residues. The J segment lost 8 bases and the V segment lost 0 bases, leaving 16 bases of the junction unmatched. The CDR3 here is CAISESLLGGVLHDEQFF. CDR3 coding DNA: TGTGCCATCAGTGAGTCTTTATTGGGAGGGGTTCTACACGATGAGCAGTTCTTC.

The chain carries TRBV4-2 and TRBJ2-1, with TRBD2 matching over 7 bases. This CDR3 contains 15 residues. Germline V lookup: CDR1 LGHNA, CDR2 YNFKEQ. V lost 1 base and J lost 2; bases outside the gene matches: 2. Here the CDR3 DNA reads TGTGCCAGCAGCCAAGGCGGGAGTACCTACAATGAGCAGTTCTTC. It encodes CASSQGGSTYNEQFF.

The rearrangement links TRBV10-3 to TRBJ2-7, with D possibly matching TRBD1 (9 bases). Deletions cut 11 bases from V and 2 bases from J, with 19 bases between. CDR1 is ENHRY, CDR2 SYGVKD, per germline. The CDR3 is 14 amino acids. The CDR3 nucleotides are TGTGCCCTCGGGAGGGACAGGGTTCCCTACGAGCAGTACTTC. It translates to CALGRDRVPYEQYF.

As to this clone: Sequence at one end of the junction differs from germline and may be a read error. The chain links TRBV5-4 to TRBJ2-5, with D maybe TRBD2 (6 bases). CDR3 size: 12 residues. Germline CDR1 SGHNT, CDR2 YYREEE (reference sequence). Here the CDR3 reads CASTGVGPTPNF. CDR3 coding DNA: TGTGCCAGCACGGGGGTGGGGCCAACCCCTAACTTC.

The chain is built from TRBV18 and TRBJ1-1; D ambiguous. The CDR3 sequence is 15 residues long. V was pared by 1 base and J by 1 base, with 10 bases between. Germline assignment: CDR1 KGHSH and CDR2 LQKENI. The CDR3 DNA follows: TGTGCCAGCTCACCACGGTACCAGGCGAACACTGAAGCTTTCTTT. Translating it yields CASSPRYQANTEAFF.

This clone was seen once. The chain links TRBV13 to TRBJ2-1; a possible D gene is TRBD1 (6 bases). Between the trimmed V and J ends, which lost 5 bases and 2 bases, there was a span of 13 bases. The CDR3 length is 15 residues. Germline assignment: CDR1 PRHDT and CDR2 FYEKMQ (reference sequence). This CDR3 is CASSAGSGAYNEQFF. DNA for the CDR3: TGTGCCAGCAGCGCTGGATCAGGGGCCTACAATGAGCAGTTCTTC.

For the CDR3, the DNA is TGTGCCAGCAGACGCGGACAGGGCCTGGGAGGCTACACCTTC. Its translation: CASRRGQGLGGYTF. The rearrangement joins TRBV27 to TRBJ1-2; 8 positions match TRBD1. The V gene's germline CDR1 is MNHEY and CDR2 SMNVEV (reference sequence). Trimming took 6 bases from V and 8 from J; bases not matched to a gene: 11. The CDR3 is 14 residues long.

This clone appeared a few times. The chain is built from TRBV27 and TRBJ2-5; 7 bases line up with TRBD1. The CDR3 extends over 17 amino acids. Germline values: CDR1 MNHEY, CDR2 SMNVEV (reference sequence). The junction had 14 bases not matched to a gene; V was cut back by 5 bases and J by 2 bases. The CDR3 spells CASSERTGPQKQETQYF. CDR3 in DNA: TGTGCCAGCAGTGAACGGACAGGACCACAAAAACAAGAGACCCAGTACTTC.

The genes are TRBV6-1 and TRBJ1-1; D is unresolved. The CDR3 spans 13 residues. CDR1 and CDR2 (germline): MNHNS, SASEGT. The V end was cut by 4 bases, the J end by 2 bases, with 8 bases between. The CDR3 spells CASSAVLNTEAFF. CDR3 in DNA: TGTGCCAGCAGTGCTGTCCTCAACACTGAAGCTTTCTTT.

DNA of the CDR3: TGTGCCAGCAGCGCCCAACCCGGTGTCGGCTACACCTTC. Amino acids: CASSAQPGVGYTF. The gene calls are TRBV5-6 and TRBJ1-2, with no clear D. Germline V gene lookup returns CDR1 SGHDT and CDR2 YYEEEE. This CDR3 contains 13 residues. The V and J ends lost 4 bases and 8 bases respectively, with 15 bases between them.

This clone was seen a few times. This chain links TRBV6-6 with TRBJ1-6, with 7 bases that match TRBD1. The germline gives CDR1 MNHNY, CDR2 SVGAGI (reference sequence). This CDR3 has 14 residues. After removal of 6 bases from V and 3 bases from J, the junction contained 2 bases not matched to a gene. The CDR3 here is CASSGQVYNSPLHF. In DNA, the CDR3 is TGTGCCAGCAGCGGACAGGTCTATAATTCACCCCTCCACTTT.

The chain combines TRBV5-4 with TRBJ2-3; D is unclear. V gave up 2 bases and J gave up 2 bases, with 6 bases separating them. CDR3 size: 13 residues. The germline CDR1 and CDR2 sequences are SGHNT and YYREEE (reference sequence). The CDR3 loop is CASSLQTTDTQYF. The CDR3 nucleotides read TGTGCCAGCAGCTTACAAACCACAGATACGCAGTATTTT.

The chain is built from TRBV5-6 and TRBJ2-7, with 7 bases lining up with TRBD2. Losses at the gene ends were 6 bases for V and 3 bases for J; bases not matched to a gene: 12. Germline lookup yields CDR1 SGHDT and CDR2 YYEEEE. The CDR3 loop spans 15 amino acids. CDR3 sequence: CASILGRGVFYEQYF. The CDR3 DNA reads as TGTGCCAGCATCCTTGGGAGGGGAGTATTCTACGAGCAGTACTTC.